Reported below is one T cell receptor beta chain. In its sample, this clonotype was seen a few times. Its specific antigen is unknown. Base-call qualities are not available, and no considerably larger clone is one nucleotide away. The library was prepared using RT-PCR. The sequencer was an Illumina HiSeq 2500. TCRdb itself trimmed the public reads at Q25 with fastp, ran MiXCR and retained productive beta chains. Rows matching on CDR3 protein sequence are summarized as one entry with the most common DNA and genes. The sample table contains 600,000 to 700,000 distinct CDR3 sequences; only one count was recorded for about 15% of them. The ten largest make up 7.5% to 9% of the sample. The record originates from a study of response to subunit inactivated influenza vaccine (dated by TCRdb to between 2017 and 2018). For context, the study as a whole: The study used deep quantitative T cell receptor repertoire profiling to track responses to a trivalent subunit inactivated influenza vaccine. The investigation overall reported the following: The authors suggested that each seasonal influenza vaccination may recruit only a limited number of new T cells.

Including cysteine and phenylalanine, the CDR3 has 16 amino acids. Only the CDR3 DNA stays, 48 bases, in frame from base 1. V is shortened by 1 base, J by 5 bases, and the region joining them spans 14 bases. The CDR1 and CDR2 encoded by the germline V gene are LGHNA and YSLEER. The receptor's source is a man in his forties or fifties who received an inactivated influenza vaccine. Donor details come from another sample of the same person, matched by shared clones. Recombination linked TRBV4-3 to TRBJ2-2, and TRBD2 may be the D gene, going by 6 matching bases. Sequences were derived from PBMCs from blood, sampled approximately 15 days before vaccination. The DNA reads TGCGCCAGCAGCCAAGCGACGGGAGTTGGAACCGGGGAGCTGTTTTTT. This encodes CASSQATGVGTGELFF.